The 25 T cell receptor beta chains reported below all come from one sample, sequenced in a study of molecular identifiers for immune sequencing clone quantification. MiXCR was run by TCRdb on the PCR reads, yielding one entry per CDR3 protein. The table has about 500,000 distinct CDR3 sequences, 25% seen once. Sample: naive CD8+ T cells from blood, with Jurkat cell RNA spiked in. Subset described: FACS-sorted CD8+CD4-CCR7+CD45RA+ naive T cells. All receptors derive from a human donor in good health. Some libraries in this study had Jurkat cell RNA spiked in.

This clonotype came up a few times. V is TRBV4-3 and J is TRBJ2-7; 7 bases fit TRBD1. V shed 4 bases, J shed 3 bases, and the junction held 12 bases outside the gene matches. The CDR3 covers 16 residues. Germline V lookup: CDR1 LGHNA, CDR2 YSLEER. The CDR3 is CASSPMLTGSVYEQYF. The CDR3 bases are TGCGCCAGCAGCCCCATGTTGACAGGGAGCGTCTACGAGCAGTACTTC.

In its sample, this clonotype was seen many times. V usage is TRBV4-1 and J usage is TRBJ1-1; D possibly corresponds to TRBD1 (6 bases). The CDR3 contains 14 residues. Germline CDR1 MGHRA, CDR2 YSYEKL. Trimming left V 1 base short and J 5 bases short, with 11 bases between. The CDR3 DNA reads TGCGCCAGCAGCCAAGGGCCCCAGGGGACTGAAGCTTTCTTT. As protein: CASSQGPQGTEAFF.

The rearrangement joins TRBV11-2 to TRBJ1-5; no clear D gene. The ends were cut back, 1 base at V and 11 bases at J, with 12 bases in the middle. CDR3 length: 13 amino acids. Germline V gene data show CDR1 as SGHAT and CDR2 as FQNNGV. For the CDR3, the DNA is TGTGCCAGCAGCTTAGCGCCGGATTCGGCCCAGCATTTT. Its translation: CASSLAPDSAQHF.

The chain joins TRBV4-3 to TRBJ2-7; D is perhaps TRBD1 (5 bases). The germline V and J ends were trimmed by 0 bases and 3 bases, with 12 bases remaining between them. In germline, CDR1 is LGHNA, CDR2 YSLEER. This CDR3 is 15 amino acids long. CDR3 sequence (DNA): TGCGCCAGCAGCCAAGACTGGGGCGGATACTACGAGCAGTACTTC. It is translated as CASSQDWGGYYEQYF.

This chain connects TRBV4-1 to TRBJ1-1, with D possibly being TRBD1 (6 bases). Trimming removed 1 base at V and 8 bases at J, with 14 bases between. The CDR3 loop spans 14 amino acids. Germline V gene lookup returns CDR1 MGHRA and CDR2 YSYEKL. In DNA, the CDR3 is TGCGCCAGCAGCCAAGTACAGGGAACGGTGGAAGCTTTCTTT. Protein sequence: CASSQVQGTVEAFF.

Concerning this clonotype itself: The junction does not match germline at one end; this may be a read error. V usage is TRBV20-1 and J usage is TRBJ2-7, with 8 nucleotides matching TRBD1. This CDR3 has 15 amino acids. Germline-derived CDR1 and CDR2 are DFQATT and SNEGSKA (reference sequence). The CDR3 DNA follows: TGCTGTGCTCTTATGACCGGGACAGGATCCTACGAGCAGTACTTC. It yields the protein CCALMTGTGSYEQYF.

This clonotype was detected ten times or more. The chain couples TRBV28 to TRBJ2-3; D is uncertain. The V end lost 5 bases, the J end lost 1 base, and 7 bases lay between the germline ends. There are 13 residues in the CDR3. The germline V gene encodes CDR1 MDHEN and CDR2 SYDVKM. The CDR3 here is CASSVWGTDTQYF. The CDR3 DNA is TGTGCCAGCAGTGTGTGGGGCACAGATACGCAGTATTTT.

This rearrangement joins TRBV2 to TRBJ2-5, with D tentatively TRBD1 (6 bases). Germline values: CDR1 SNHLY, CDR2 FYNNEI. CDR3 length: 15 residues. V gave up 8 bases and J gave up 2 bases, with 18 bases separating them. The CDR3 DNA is TGTGCCAGCTCAGAGGGCTTTCAGGGGCAAGAGACCCAGTACTTC. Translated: CASSEGFQGQETQYF.

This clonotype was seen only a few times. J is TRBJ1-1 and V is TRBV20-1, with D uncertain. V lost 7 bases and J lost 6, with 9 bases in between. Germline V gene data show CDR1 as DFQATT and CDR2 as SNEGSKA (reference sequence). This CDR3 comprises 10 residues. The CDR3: CSVLRAEAFF. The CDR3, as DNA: TGCAGTGTCCTGAGGGCTGAAGCTTTCTTT.

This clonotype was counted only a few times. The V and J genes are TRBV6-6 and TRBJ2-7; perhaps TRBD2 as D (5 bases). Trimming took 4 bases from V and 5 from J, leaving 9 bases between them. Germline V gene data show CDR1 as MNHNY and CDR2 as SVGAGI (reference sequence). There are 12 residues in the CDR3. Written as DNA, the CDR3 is TGTGCCAGCAGTTCGGCGGGCCACGAGCAGTACTTC. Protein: CASSSAGHEQYF.

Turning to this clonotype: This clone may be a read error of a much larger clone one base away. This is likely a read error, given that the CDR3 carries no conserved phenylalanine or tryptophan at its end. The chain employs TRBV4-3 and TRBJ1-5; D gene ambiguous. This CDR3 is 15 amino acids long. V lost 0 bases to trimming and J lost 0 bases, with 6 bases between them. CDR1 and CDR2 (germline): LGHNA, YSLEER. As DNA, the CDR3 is TGCGCCAGCAGCCAAGATAGGAGTAGCAATCAGCCCCAGCATTAT. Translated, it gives CASSQDRSSNQPQHY.

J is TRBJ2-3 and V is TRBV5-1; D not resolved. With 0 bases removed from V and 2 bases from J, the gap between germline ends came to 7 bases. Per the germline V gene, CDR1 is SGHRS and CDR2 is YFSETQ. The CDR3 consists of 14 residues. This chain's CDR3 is CASSLDSPTDTQYF. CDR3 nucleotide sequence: TGCGCCAGCAGCTTGGATTCTCCCACAGATACGCAGTATTTT. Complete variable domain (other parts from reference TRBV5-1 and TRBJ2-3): KAGVTQTPRYLIKTRGQQVTLSCSPISGHRSVSWYQQTPGQGLQFLFEYFSETQRNKGNFPGRFSGRQFSNSRSEMNVSTLELGDSALYLCASSLDSPTDTQYFGPGTRLTVL.

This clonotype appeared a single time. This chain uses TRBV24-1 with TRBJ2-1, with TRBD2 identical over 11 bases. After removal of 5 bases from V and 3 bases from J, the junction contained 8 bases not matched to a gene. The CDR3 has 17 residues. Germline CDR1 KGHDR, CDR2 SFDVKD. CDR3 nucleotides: TGTGCCACCAGTGGTCCGGGGGGACTAGCGGACTACAATGAGCAGTTCTTC. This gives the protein CATSGPGGLADYNEQFF.

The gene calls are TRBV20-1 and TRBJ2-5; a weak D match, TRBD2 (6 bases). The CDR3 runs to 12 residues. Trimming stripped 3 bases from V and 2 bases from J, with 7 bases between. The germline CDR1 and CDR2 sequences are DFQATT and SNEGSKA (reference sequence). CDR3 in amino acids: CSASGGQETQYF. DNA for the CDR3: TGCAGTGCTAGTGGAGGGCAAGAGACCCAGTACTTC.

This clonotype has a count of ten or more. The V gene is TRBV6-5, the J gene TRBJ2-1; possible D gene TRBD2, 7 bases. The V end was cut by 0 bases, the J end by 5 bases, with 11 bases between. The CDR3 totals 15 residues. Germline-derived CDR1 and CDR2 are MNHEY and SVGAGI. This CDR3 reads CASSYSGGANNEQFF. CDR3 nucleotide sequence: TGTGCCAGCAGTTACTCAGGGGGGGCCAACAATGAGCAGTTCTTC.

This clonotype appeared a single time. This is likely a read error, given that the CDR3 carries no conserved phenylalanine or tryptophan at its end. For the CDR3, the DNA is TGTGCCAGCAGTGACCACCTCGGGACAGGGGAGAACATAGCTTTCTAT. Protein: CASSDHLGTGENIAFY. This chain joins TRBV6-2 or TRBV6-3 and TRBJ1-1; 10 bases fit TRBD1. This CDR3 has 16 amino acids. Trimming cost V 5 bases and J 10 bases; bases outside gene matches: 16. Per the germline V gene, CDR1 is MNHEY and CDR2 is SVGEGT.

The DNA of the CDR3 is TGTGCCAGCAAGGGGGAGGACTTTGGGGAGACCCAGTACTTC. Protein: CASKGEDFGETQYF. The chain joins TRBV6-6 to TRBJ2-5; possibly TRBD1 or TRBD2 for D (6 bases each). This CDR3 is 14 amino acids long. Germline V gives CDR1 MNHNY, CDR2 SVGAGI (reference sequence). Trimming left V 7 bases short and J 5 bases short, with 17 bases between.

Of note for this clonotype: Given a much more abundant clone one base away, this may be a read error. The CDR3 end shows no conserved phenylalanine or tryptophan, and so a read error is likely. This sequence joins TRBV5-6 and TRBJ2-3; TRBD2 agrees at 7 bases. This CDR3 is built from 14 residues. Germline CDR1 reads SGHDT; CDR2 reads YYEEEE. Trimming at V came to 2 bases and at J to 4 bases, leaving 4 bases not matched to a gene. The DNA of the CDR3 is TGTGCCAGCAGCTTTGGACTAGACTCAGATACGCAGTATTCT. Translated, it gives CASSFGLDSDTQYS.

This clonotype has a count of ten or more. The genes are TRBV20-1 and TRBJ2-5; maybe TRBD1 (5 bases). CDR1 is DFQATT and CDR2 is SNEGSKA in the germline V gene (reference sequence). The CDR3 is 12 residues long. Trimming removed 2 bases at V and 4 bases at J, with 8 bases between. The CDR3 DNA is TGCAGTGCTAGACAGGGAAGAGAGACCCAGTACTTC. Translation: CSARQGRETQYF.

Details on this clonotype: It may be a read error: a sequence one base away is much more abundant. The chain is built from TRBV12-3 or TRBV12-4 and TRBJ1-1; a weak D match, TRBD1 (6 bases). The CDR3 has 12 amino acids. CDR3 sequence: CTSSAGGPVTFF. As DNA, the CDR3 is TGTACCAGCAGCGCGGGGGGCCCCGTGACTTTCTTT.

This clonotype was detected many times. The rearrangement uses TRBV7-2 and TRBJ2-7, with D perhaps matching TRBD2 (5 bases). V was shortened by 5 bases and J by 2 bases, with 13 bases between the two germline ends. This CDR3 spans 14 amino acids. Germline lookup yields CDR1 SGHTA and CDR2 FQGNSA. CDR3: CASSQEVSAYEQYF. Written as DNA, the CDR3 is TGTGCCAGCAGCCAAGAAGTTAGCGCCTACGAGCAGTACTTC.

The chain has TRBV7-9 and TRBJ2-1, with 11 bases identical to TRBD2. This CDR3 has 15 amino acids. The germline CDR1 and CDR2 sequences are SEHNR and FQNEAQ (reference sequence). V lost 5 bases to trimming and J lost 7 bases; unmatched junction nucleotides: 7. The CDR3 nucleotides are TGTGCCAGCAGCGAAACTAGCGGGAGTTTTAATGAGCAGTTCTTC. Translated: CASSETSGSFNEQFF.

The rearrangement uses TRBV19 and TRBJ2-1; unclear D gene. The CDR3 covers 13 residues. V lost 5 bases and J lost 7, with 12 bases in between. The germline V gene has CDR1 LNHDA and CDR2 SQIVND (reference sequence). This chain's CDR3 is CASSDWAGNEQFF. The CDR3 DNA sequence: TGTGCCAGTAGTGACTGGGCTGGAAATGAGCAGTTCTTC.

For the CDR3, the DNA is TGCGCCAGCAGCCAGAGCAGGGGGGTGGAGACCCAGTACTTC. Translation: CASSQSRGVETQYF. The chain uses TRBV4-1 and TRBJ2-5; D may be TRBD1 (7 bases). Germline V CDR1 and CDR2: MGHRA, YSYEKL. The CDR3 contains 14 residues. V shed 3 bases and J shed 5 bases, with 13 bases lying between them.

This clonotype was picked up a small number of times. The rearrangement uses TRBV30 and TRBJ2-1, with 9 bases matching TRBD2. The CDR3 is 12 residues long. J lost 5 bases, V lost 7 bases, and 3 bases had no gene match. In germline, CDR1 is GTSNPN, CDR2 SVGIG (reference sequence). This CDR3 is CALTSGNNEQFF. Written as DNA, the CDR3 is TGTGCCTTGACTAGCGGAAACAATGAGCAGTTCTTC.